This T cell receptor beta chain appears in the sequencing data of a study of shared T cell receptors in the human thymus. V lost 0 bases and J lost 0; bases outside the gene matches: 11. Germline-derived CDR1 and CDR2 are LGHNA and YNFKEQ. CDR3 length equals 19 residues. This clone appeared a single time. Method: immunoSEQ multiplex PCR; TCRdb's copy keeps in-frame clones and lacks some. The sample includes some 760,000 clones, approximately 83% seen only once; the top ten take around 0.01%. These sequences were also reported in another study, on human thymus T cells. That work contributes: Infants served as donors; they were healthy and Finnish and were having corrective surgery for congenital heart defects. The source of the thymus tissue was resections taken during corrective heart surgery. Apparent skewing of V and J gene usage characterized both thymic and blood repertoires. Thymic repertoires overlap heavily among unrelated individuals, related research has reported.

The rearrangement joins TRBV4-2 to TRBJ1-5; 7 bases map to TRBD1. This TCR was recovered from a girl under three years old with a congenital heart defect. Sample: thymocytes. The CDR3 protein is CASSQDIQGVGYSNQPQHF. The CDR3 coding sequence is TGTGCCAGCAGCCAAGATATCCAGGGGGTTGGATATAGCAATCAGCCCCAGCATTTT.